The 12 T cell receptor beta chains below all came from one sample that was sequenced in a study of T cells in Graves' hyperthyroidism and ophthalmopathy. The TCR beta CDR3 regions underwent amplification using RNA transcripts as the source. A first-round RT-PCR of the TCR CDR3 used the HTBI primer set. TCRdb reprocessed the multiplex PCR reads via MiXCR and lists one record per CDR3 protein. The profile shows around 540,000 distinct CDR3 sequences, around 42% of them singletons. Material: peripheral blood or thyroid tissue (not recorded which). The source of these receptors is a woman aged 18-35 years with Graves' hyperthyroidism.

About this clonotype: This may stem from a read error, because a much larger clone lies one nucleotide away. The J gene is TRBJ1-5, the V gene TRBV2, with a possible D match to TRBD1 (5 bases). Between the trimmed V and J ends, which lost 7 bases and 5 bases, there was a span of 12 bases. Germline values: CDR1 SNHLY, CDR2 FYNNEI. This CDR3 contains 13 residues. As DNA, the CDR3 is TGTGCCAGCACCAGGGACGTGGATCAGCCCCAGCATTTT. This sequence encodes CASTRDVDQPQHF.

The rearrangement links TRBV7-8 to TRBJ1-6, with D tentatively TRBD1 (5 bases). The germline V gene has CDR1 SGHVS and CDR2 FQNEAQ. V dropped 2 bases and J dropped 6 bases, with 17 bases sitting between them. The CDR3 loop spans 17 amino acids. The CDR3 coding sequence is TGTGCCAGCAGCTTACGCGGGGTCGAGGGGAGTAATTCACCCCTCCACTTT. It codes for CASSLRGVEGSNSPLHF.

The V call is TRBV7-3, the J call TRBJ1-2; maybe TRBD1 (5 bases). V was cut by 5 bases and J by 0 bases, with 13 bases left in between. The CDR3 consists of 15 residues. Germline CDR1 SGHTA, CDR2 FQGTGA. The DNA of the CDR3 is TGTGCCAGCAGCGAGACCGGGACGGCTAACTATGGCTACACCTTC. It codes for CASSETGTANYGYTF.

The rearrangement links TRBV2 to TRBJ1-5; 9 nucleotides line up with TRBD1. The ends lost 7 bases at V and 0 bases at J; junction bases unmatched: 7. This CDR3 has 16 amino acids. Germline V CDR1 and CDR2: SNHLY, FYNNEI. As DNA, the CDR3 is TGTGCCAGCACAGTTGGGACAGGGTATAGCAATCAGCCCCAGCATTTT. This sequence encodes CASTVGTGYSNQPQHF.

V and J are TRBV5-5 and TRBJ1-2; D may be TRBD1 (6 bases). The CDR3 is made up of 12 amino acids. The ends were cut back, 5 bases at V and 6 bases at J, with 11 bases in the middle. Germline CDR1 is SGHKS and CDR2 is YYEKEE (reference sequence). CDR3 sequence (DNA): TGTGCCAGCAGACCTCCAGGGGATGGCTACACCTTC. Protein sequence: CASRPPGDGYTF.

This clonotype was seen many times. The V call is TRBV15, the J call TRBJ1-2; 7 nucleotides align to TRBD1. CDR1 LNHNV and CDR2 YYDKDF come from the germline V gene (reference sequence). V lost 2 bases, J lost 4 bases, and 10 bases stayed unmatched. This CDR3 is built from 16 residues. The CDR3: CATSRYKGQQLYGYTF. The CDR3 nucleotides are TGTGCCACCAGCAGATATAAGGGACAGCAGCTCTATGGCTACACCTTC.

The CDR3 sequence is CSARDSGRAAEPQHF. The DNA for the CDR3 is TGCAGTGCTAGAGATTCAGGCCGGGCTGCGGAGCCCCAGCATTTT. The chain is built from TRBV20-1 and TRBJ1-5, with D unclear. Germline lookup yields CDR1 DFQATT and CDR2 SNEGSKA (reference sequence). V lost 0 bases and J 8 bases, leaving 17 bases between the germline ends. This CDR3 is 15 amino acids long.

This clonotype was found a few times. The V and J genes are TRBV7-9 and TRBJ1-4; 7 nucleotides agree with TRBD1. The trim removed 6 bases at V and 1 base at J, leaving 14 bases unmatched. Germline assignment: CDR1 SEHNR and CDR2 FQNEAQ (reference sequence). The CDR3 runs to 18 residues. CDR3 sequence (DNA): TGTGCCAGCAGTAGCCGGGACAGACCGCCTGGAACTAATGAAAAACTGTTTTTT. Residues: CASSSRDRPPGTNEKLFF.

To note about this clonotype: A junction boundary mismatches the germline segment, possibly from a read error. The rearrangement uses TRBV5-5 and TRBJ2-7, with TRBD2 matching 12 bases. The CDR3 is made up of 17 amino acids. Germline CDR1 SGHKS, CDR2 YYEKEE (reference sequence). CDR3: CASSQGTSGRLTYEQYF. CDR3 bases: TGCGCCAGCAGCCAAGGCACTAGCGGGAGGCTTACCTACGAGCAGTACTTC.

The chain couples TRBV12-3 or TRBV12-4 to TRBJ2-7; TRBD1 matches 9 bases. The CDR3 consists of 14 residues. V was pared by 3 bases and J by 5 bases, with 5 bases of the junction left unmatched. This CDR3 reads CASSLGTGYNEQYF. CDR3 sequence (DNA): TGTGCCAGCAGTTTGGGGACAGGGTATAACGAGCAGTACTTC.

This clonotype was found once. This chain connects TRBV2 to TRBJ1-2; tentatively, D is TRBD1 (5 bases). This CDR3 is 14 amino acids long. With 6 bases removed from V and 8 bases from J, the gap between germline ends came to 19 bases. Germline V gene sequence: CDR1 SNHLY, CDR2 FYNNEI. The CDR3 DNA is TGTGCCAGCAGGCCCCGGGACCCCAAAGTGGGCTACACCTTC. Its translation is CASRPRDPKVGYTF.

The genes are TRBV20-1 and TRBJ2-5; D is ambiguous. V lost 3 bases and J lost 2, with 10 bases in between. The CDR3 runs to 13 residues. Per germline, CDR1 DFQATT and CDR2 SNEGSKA (reference sequence). The CDR3 DNA follows: TGCAGTGCTAGTTCCTGGGGTCAAGAGACCCAGTACTTC. Translating it yields CSASSWGQETQYF.